These 25 T cell receptor beta chains originate from one sample sequenced in a study of human T cells and chemical hapten exposure. One entry per CDR3 protein results from TCRdb running MiXCR on the RACE reads. The table has roughly 120,000 distinct CDR3 sequences, approximately 9.5% seen once. Specified time point: healthy volunteer bleed at 2 weeks. From whole blood left unfractionated, total RNA was extracted. The sample was whole blood. Receptor source: a male donor in good health. Some clones in this sample may be carry-over from other donors' samples.

This clonotype has at least ten counts. V is TRBV6-1 and J is TRBJ1-2; maybe TRBD1 (5 bases). Germline-derived CDR1 and CDR2 are MNHNS and SASEGT. Trimming pared 3 bases from V and 4 bases from J, leaving 12 bases between. The CDR3 is made up of 14 amino acids. The CDR3 here is CASSEGPEIYGYTF. Here the CDR3 DNA reads TGTGCCAGCAGTGAGGGGCCCGAAATCTATGGCTACACCTTC.

This clonotype was seen more than once but under ten times. J is TRBJ1-5 and V is TRBV23-1; 7 bases are shared with TRBD1. TRBV23-1 is an ORF; its function is uncertain. The CDR3 has 14 amino acids. V trimming: 5 bases; J trimming: 9 bases; junction bases outside the gene matches: 10. The CDR3 sequence is CASSRATGRRPQHF. In nucleotides, the CDR3 is TGCGCCAGCAGTAGGGCGACAGGGAGAAGGCCCCAGCATTTT.

V usage is TRBV6-1 and J usage is TRBJ1-1, with TRBD1 matching over 12 bases. V was clipped by 5 bases and J by 3 bases; unmatched bases: 1. There are 14 residues in the CDR3. Germline V lookup: CDR1 MNHNS, CDR2 SASEGT. This CDR3 reads CASSRDRGHTEAFF. The CDR3 nucleotides read TGTGCCAGCAGTAGGGACAGGGGGCACACTGAAGCTTTCTTT.

The CDR3 sequence: CASRTPLSETQYF. Written as DNA, the CDR3 is TGTGCCAGCCGGACACCTTTGTCGGAGACCCAGTACTTC. This rearrangement joins TRBV27 to TRBJ2-5; D possibly corresponds to TRBD1 (5 bases). CDR1 and CDR2 (germline): MNHEY, SMNVEV (reference sequence). The CDR3 runs 13 residues. V was clipped by 8 bases and J by 5 bases, with 15 bases between them.

V and J are TRBV6-4 and TRBJ2-2; D may be TRBD2 (5 bases). Trimming stripped 8 bases from V and 6 bases from J, with 13 bases between. The CDR3 is made up of 13 amino acids. Germline V gene sequence: CDR1 MRHNA, CDR2 SNTAGT. The CDR3 DNA reads as TGTGCCAGCCAACGAGGGTTTTCCGGGGAGCTGTTTTTT. This codes for CASQRGFSGELFF.

The chain is built from TRBV7-9 and TRBJ1-4, with a tentative D call TRBD1 (5 bases). The CDR3 contains 14 residues. V was cut by 4 bases and J by 8 bases, with 14 bases left in between. Germline V gives CDR1 SEHNR, CDR2 FQNEAQ (reference sequence). The CDR3 coding sequence is TGTGCCAGCAGCTCCAGGGTCGCGGGAGAAAAACTGTTTTTT. Translating gives CASSSRVAGEKLFF.

This clonotype was recorded once. This may come from a read error, since a much larger clone is one base off. The CDR3 is CGARDPAGGSSYEQYF. CDR3 in DNA: TGCGGTGCTAGAGACCCGGCGGGAGGCTCTTCCTACGAGCAGTACTTC. The chain is built from TRBV20-1 and TRBJ2-7; 8 bases are shared with TRBD2. Germline lookup yields CDR1 DFQATT and CDR2 SNEGSKA (reference sequence). This CDR3 region has 16 residues.

The chain joins TRBV29-1 to TRBJ2-7, with D perhaps TRBD2 (7 bases). Germline V gives CDR1 SQVTM, CDR2 ANQGSEA. V dropped 4 bases and J dropped 5 bases, with 12 bases sitting between them. The CDR3 has 12 residues. CDR3 DNA sequence: TGCAGCGTTGGAGGGGGGGGACACGAGCAGTACTTC. Translation gives CSVGGGGHEQYF.

This clonotype was counted only a few times. The CDR3 sequence: CAIKIYVPGQESGNTIYF. CDR3 sequence (DNA): TGTGCCATCAAAATCTACGTCCCGGGACAGGAATCTGGAAACACCATATATTTT. V is TRBV10-3 and J is TRBJ1-3, with 8 nucleotides matching TRBD1. The CDR3 covers 18 residues. With 7 bases clipped from V and 1 base from J, the junction kept 15 bases outside the gene matches. CDR1 is ENHRY and CDR2 is SYGVKD in the germline V gene.

This clonotype was observed a handful of times. The CDR3 region has the DNA TGCGCCAGCAGCCAAGTATTATCGCGGGACAGGGGAAACACCATATATTTT. Protein: CASSQVLSRDRGNTIYF. The chain joins TRBV4-3 to TRBJ1-3; 8 bases agree with TRBD1. V dropped 1 base and J dropped 4; count of bases not matched to a gene: 9. Germline assignment: CDR1 LGHNA and CDR2 YSLEER. The CDR3 is 17 amino acids.

This clonotype was recorded at least ten times. J is TRBJ2-6 and V is TRBV4-2, with unresolved D. CDR1 LGHNA and CDR2 YNFKEQ come from the germline V gene. This CDR3 is 21 amino acids long. Trimming stripped 0 bases from V and 0 bases from J, with 21 bases between. The CDR3 nucleotides read TGTGCCAGCAGCCAAGAAATTTTAGGTCGGACCAGCCTCTCTGGGGCCAACGTCCTGACTTTC. Residues: CASSQEILGRTSLSGANVLTF.

The V gene is TRBV19, the J gene TRBJ2-5, with 7 bases fitting TRBD1. The J segment lost 2 bases and the V segment lost 5 bases, leaving 8 bases of the junction unmatched. Germline V lookup: CDR1 LNHDA, CDR2 SQIVND (reference sequence). This CDR3 region has 15 residues. This chain's CDR3 is CASSGYQGDQETQYF. In nucleotides, the CDR3 is TGTGCCAGTAGTGGTTACCAGGGGGATCAAGAGACCCAGTACTTC.

The chain links TRBV10-3 to TRBJ2-7, with TRBD1 identical over 8 bases. CDR1 is ENHRY, CDR2 SYGVKD, per germline. The CDR3 loop spans 13 amino acids. V shed 6 bases, J shed 2 bases, and the junction held 3 bases outside the gene matches. The CDR3 sequence: CAISTGGPYEQYF. The CDR3 nucleotides read TGTGCCATCAGCACAGGGGGTCCCTACGAGCAGTACTTC.

There are many counts of this clonotype. The chain carries TRBV6-5 and TRBJ1-5; TRBD1 matches 8 bases. The CDR3 runs 15 residues. The germline CDR1 and CDR2 sequences are MNHEY and SVGAGI. V shed 3 bases and J 2 bases; nucleotides not matched to a gene: 3. The CDR3 protein is CASSYTGQGNQPQHF. CDR3 in DNA: TGTGCCAGCAGTTATACGGGACAGGGCAATCAGCCCCAGCATTTT.

The chain recombines TRBV6-1 with TRBJ2-7; D remains ambiguous. V gave up 2 bases and J gave up 3 bases, with 14 bases separating them. This CDR3 spans 15 amino acids. Germline lookup yields CDR1 MNHNS and CDR2 SASEGT. The CDR3 protein is CASSEHRILNYEQYF. The CDR3 coding sequence is TGTGCCAGCAGTGAACACAGAATATTAAACTACGAGCAGTACTTC.

This clonotype was counted ten times or more. The chain recombines TRBV7-3 with TRBJ2-5, with D possibly being TRBD1 (6 bases). Trimming shortened V by 5 bases and J by 5 bases, and 15 bases separated the two germline ends. The CDR3 runs 14 residues. The V gene's germline CDR1 is SGHTA and CDR2 FQGTGA. This CDR3 reads CASSLGGRGETQYF. CDR3 sequence (DNA): TGTGCCAGCAGCCTTGGTGGCAGGGGTGAGACCCAGTACTTC.

The genes are TRBV12-5 and TRBJ2-3; D may match TRBD1 or TRBD2 (5 bases each). Trimming removed 1 base at V and 11 bases at J, with 7 bases between. This CDR3 region has 11 residues. CDR1 and CDR2 from the germline V gene are LGHNT and FRNRAP. The CDR3 loop is CASGLGDQQYF. The DNA of the CDR3 is TGTGCTAGTGGTTTGGGGGACCAGCAGTATTTT.

V usage is TRBV7-9 and J usage is TRBJ2-3; D unclear. Trimming removed 1 base at V and 1 base at J, with 6 bases between. This CDR3 contains 14 residues. Germline V gene lookup returns CDR1 SEHNR and CDR2 FQNEAQ (reference sequence). The CDR3 bases are TGTGCCAGCAGCTTAGGGGATGGCACAGATACGCAGTATTTT. This encodes CASSLGDGTDTQYF.

The chain combines TRBV6-5 with TRBJ1-2, with D unresolved. CDR1 and CDR2 (germline): MNHEY, SVGAGI. Trimming stripped 2 bases from V and 5 bases from J, with 9 bases between. The CDR3 has 13 amino acids. Here the CDR3 reads CASSYDGQYGYTF. CDR3 DNA sequence: TGTGCCAGCAGTTACGACGGTCAGTATGGCTACACCTTC.

The chain employs TRBV20-1 and TRBJ2-2; D is undetermined. Per germline, CDR1 DFQATT and CDR2 SNEGSKA (reference sequence). V gave up 0 bases and J gave up 3 bases, with 11 bases separating them. The CDR3 contains 15 residues. CDR3 sequence (DNA): TGCAGTGCTAGAGATCCCCAGTCCTACACCGGGGAGCTGTTTTTT. Its translation is CSARDPQSYTGELFF.

This clonotype showed up many times. This chain connects TRBV7-7 to TRBJ2-3; 8 bases map to TRBD2. The CDR3 covers 16 residues. With 5 bases clipped from V and 6 bases from J, the junction kept 13 bases outside the gene matches. Per germline, CDR1 SSHAT and CDR2 FNYEAQ (reference sequence). In nucleotides, the CDR3 is TGTGCCAGCAGCCTAGGGAGCGGGGGATTTTCGGATACGCAGTATTTT. Its translation: CASSLGSGGFSDTQYF.

The J gene is TRBJ1-2, the V gene TRBV29-1, with D perhaps TRBD1 (5 bases). The CDR3 is 13 residues long. The V and J ends lost 4 bases and 4 bases respectively, with 13 bases between them. CDR1 is SQVTM, CDR2 ANQGSEA, per germline. CDR3 DNA sequence: TGCAGCGTTGCCAGGGATGTTGGCTATGGCTACACCTTC. This gives the protein CSVARDVGYGYTF.

A few counts support this clonotype. J is TRBJ2-7 and V is TRBV5-1; D ambiguous. CDR3 length equals 14 residues. Trimming cost V 6 bases and J 6 bases, with 19 bases left between them. CDR1 is SGHRS and CDR2 is YFSETQ in the germline V gene. The CDR3 DNA sequence: TGCGCCAGCACCCGCTCCCCTATTAAGGGCGAGCAGTACTTC. This translates into CASTRSPIKGEQYF.

This clonotype came up a few times. The CDR3 spells CASSLEFSAYGYTF. The CDR3 DNA sequence: TGTGCCAGCAGCTTAGAGTTTTCGGCCTATGGCTACACCTTC. The chain employs TRBV7-9 and TRBJ1-2; D is unclear. The CDR3 spans 14 residues. CDR1 is SEHNR and CDR2 is FQNEAQ in the germline V gene (reference sequence). V dropped 1 base and J dropped 4 bases, with 10 bases sitting between them.

This clonotype was counted a few times. J is TRBJ2-7 and V is TRBV4-1; TRBD2 matches at 8 bases. The CDR3 is made up of 16 amino acids. The junction had 7 bases not matched to a gene; V was cut back by 1 base and J by 2 bases. Germline V CDR1 and CDR2: MGHRA, YSYEKL. CDR3 in amino acids: CASSQVLAEGTYEQYF. The CDR3 DNA reads as TGCGCCAGCAGCCAAGTACTAGCGGAGGGCACCTACGAGCAGTACTTC.